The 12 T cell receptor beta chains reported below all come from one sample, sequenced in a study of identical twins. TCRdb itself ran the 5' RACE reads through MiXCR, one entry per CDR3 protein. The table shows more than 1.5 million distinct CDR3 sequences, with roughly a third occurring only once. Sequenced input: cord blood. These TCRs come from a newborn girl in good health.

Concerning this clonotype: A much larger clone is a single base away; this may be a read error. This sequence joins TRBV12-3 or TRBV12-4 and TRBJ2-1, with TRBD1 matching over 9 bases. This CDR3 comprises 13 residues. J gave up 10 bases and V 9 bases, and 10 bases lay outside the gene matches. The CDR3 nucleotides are TGTGCCAGTCAGACAGGGGGAGGCTACGAGCAGTTCTTC. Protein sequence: CASQTGGGYEQFF.

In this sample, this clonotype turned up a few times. The CDR3 bases are TGTGCCAGCAGGGGGAGAGATGGCTACACCTTC. Its translation: CASRGRDGYTF. V and J are TRBV28 and TRBJ1-2, with unresolved D. Looked up from germline, CDR1 is MDHEN and CDR2 is SYDVKM. V lost 6 bases to trimming and J lost 6 bases, with 8 bases between them. This CDR3 spans 11 amino acids.

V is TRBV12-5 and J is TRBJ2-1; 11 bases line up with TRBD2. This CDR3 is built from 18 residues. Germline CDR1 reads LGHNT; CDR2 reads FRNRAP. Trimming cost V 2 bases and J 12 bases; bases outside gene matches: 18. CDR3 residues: CASGLTNSGRAEPTMQFF. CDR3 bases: TGTGCTAGTGGTTTGACCAATAGCGGGAGGGCCGAACCAACAATGCAGTTCTTC.

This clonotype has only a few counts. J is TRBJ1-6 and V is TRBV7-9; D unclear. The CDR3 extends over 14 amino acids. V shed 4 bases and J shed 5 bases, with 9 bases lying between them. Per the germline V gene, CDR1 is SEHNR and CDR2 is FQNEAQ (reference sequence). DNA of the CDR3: TGTGCCAGCAGCTCGGGCCTCAATAATTCACCCCTCCACTTT. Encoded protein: CASSSGLNNSPLHF.

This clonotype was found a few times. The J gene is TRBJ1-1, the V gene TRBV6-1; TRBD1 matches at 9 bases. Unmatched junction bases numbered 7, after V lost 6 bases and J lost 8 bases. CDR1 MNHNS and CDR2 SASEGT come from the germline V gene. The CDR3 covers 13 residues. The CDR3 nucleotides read TGTGCCAGCAGGGGGACAGGGAGGAACGAAGCTTTCTTT. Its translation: CASRGTGRNEAFF.

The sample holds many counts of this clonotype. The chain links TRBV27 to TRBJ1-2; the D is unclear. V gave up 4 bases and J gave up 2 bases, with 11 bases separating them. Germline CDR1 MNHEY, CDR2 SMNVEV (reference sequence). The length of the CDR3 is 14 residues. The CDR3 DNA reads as TGTGCCAGCAGTTGGGCAGCGGACAACTATGGCTACACCTTC. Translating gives CASSWAADNYGYTF.

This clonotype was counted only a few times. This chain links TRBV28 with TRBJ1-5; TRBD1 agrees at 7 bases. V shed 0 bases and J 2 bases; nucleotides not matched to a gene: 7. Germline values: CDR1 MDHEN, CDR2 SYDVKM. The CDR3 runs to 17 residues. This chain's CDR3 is CASSLWRTGVGNQPQHF. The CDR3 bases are TGTGCCAGCAGTTTATGGCGGACAGGAGTGGGCAATCAGCCCCAGCATTTT.

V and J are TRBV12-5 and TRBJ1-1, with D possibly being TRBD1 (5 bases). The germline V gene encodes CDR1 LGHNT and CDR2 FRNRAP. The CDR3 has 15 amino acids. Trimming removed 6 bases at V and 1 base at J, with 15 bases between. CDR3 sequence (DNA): TGTGCTAGTGGGCCTCCGGGACGCCCGAACACTGAAGCTTTCTTT. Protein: CASGPPGRPNTEAFF.

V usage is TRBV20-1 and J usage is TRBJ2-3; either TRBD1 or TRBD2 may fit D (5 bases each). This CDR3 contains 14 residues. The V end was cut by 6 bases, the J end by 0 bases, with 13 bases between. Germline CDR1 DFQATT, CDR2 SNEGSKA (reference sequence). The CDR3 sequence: CSALEWGSTDTQYF. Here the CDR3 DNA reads TGCAGTGCCCTCGAGTGGGGGAGCACAGATACGCAGTATTTT.

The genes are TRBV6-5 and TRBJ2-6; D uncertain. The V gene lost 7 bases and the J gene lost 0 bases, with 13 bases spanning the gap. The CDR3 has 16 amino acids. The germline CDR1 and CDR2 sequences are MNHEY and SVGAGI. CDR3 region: CASTASPHSGANVLTF. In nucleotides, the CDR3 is TGTGCCAGCACAGCTTCTCCTCACTCTGGGGCCAACGTCCTGACTTTC.

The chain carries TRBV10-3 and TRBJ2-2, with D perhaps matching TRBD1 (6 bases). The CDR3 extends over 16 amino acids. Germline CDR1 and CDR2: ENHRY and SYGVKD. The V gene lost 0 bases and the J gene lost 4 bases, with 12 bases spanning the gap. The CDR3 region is CAISESAGATTGELFF. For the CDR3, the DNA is TGTGCCATCAGTGAGTCGGCAGGGGCCACCACCGGGGAGCTGTTTTTT.

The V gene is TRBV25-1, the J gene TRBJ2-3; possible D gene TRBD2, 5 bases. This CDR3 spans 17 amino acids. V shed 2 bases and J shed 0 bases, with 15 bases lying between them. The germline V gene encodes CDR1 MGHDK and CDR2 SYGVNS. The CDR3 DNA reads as TGTGCCAGCAGTGAACCCTCAAGGGAGAAGAGCACAGATACGCAGTATTTT. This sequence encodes CASSEPSREKSTDTQYF.